Listed below are T cell receptor beta chains from one sample, sequenced in a study of blood T cell repertoires in COVID-19. Repertoires were generated with immunoSEQ multiplex PCR, while TCRdb's copy carries only in-frame clones and drops some. The sample carries 250,000 to 300,000 clones, approximately 85% recorded once. The sequenced sample was peripheral blood. These TCRs come from a woman in her 70s with acute or convalescent COVID-19. Each CDR3 is given with its conserved first and last residue. Each record gives: clone size, J gene, D gene, V gene, CDR3 protein, CDR3 DNA. D genes are given only for firm matches. Expanded clones get a size class; other rows say once, few or many, or leave the size out.

>-|TRBJ1-1|-|TRBV11-3
CASSLETGTEAFF
TGTGCCAGCAGCTTAGAGACAGGCACTGAAGCTTTCTTT
>-|TRBJ1-1|-|TRBV4-1
CASSPRVLENTEAFF
TGCGCCAGCAGCCCAAGAGTCCTAGAGAACACTGAAGCTTTCTTT
>-|TRBJ2-3|-|TRBV2
CASTSWGTSTDTQYF
TGTGCCAGCACCTCCTGGGGCACCTCCACAGATACGCAGTATTTT
>-|TRBJ2-1|TRBD1|TRBV2
CASSPTGTAEEQFF
TGTGCCAGCAGCCCGACAGGGACGGCGGAAGAGCAGTTCTTC
>once|TRBJ1-1|TRBD1|TRBV10-1
CASSERNRGNTEAFF
TGCGCCAGCAGTGAGCGTAACAGGGGGAACACTGAAGCTTTCTTT
>-|TRBJ1-5|TRBD1|TRBV5-1
CASSPGTGEHQPQHF
TGCGCCAGCAGCCCTGGGACAGGGGAACATCAGCCCCAGCATTTT
>-|TRBJ2-3|TRBD2|TRBV5-1
CASGLAGGPADTQYF
TGCGCCAGCGGACTAGCGGGGGGGCCCGCAGATACGCAGTATTTT
>-|TRBJ1-2|TRBD1|TRBV29-1
CSVEDADRGGGYTF
TGCAGCGTTGAAGATGCGGACAGGGGCGGCGGCTACACCTTC
>few|TRBJ1-1|TRBD1|TRBV19
CASSVQGANTEAFF
TGTGCCAGTAGTGTACAGGGGGCAAACACTGAAGCTTTCTTT
>-|TRBJ1-4|-|TRBV7-8
CASSFGTPFTEKLFF
TGTGCCAGCAGCTTTGGGACACCCTTCACTGAAAAACTGTTTTTT
>-|TRBJ1-1|-|TRBV7-9
CASSWSTGGNTEAFF
TGTGCCAGCAGCTGGAGTACTGGAGGGAACACTGAAGCTTTCTTT
>once|TRBJ2-3|-|TRBV9
CASSVEGRHTQYF
TGTGCCAGCAGCGTAGAGGGGCGGCATACGCAGTATTTT
>-|TRBJ1-6|TRBD1|TRBV5-1
CASSSQRDSNSPLHF
TGCGCCAGCAGCTCACAACGGGACAGTAATTCACCCCTCCACTTT
>-|TRBJ1-2|TRBD1|TRBV4-1
CASSQNPPGDRSPAF
TGCGCCAGCAGCCAAAACCCCCCTGGGGACAGATCTCCGGCCTTC
>-|TRBJ2-7|-|TRBV7-9
CASSQDYEQYF
TGTGCCAGCAGCCAGGATTACGAGCAGTACTTC
>once|TRBJ2-7|TRBD1|TRBV10-2
CASGDPGQGIYEQYF
TGCGCCAGCGGGGATCCGGGACAGGGTATATACGAGCAGTACTTC
>-|TRBJ2-7|-|TRBV20-1
CSAREGYEQYF
TGCAGTGCCCGAGAGGGTTACGAGCAGTACTTC
>-|TRBJ1-2|TRBD1|TRBV4-1
CASSQLLDRGRPDYGYTF
TGCGCCAGCAGCCAACTTCTGGACAGGGGGCGCCCGGACTATGGCTACACCTTC
>-|TRBJ1-3|TRBD1|TRBV11-2
CASSLTGLRGNTIYF
TGTGCCAGCAGCTTGACAGGGCTAAGGGGAAACACCATATATTTT
>-|TRBJ1-1|-|TRBV29-1
CSVGTGRNTEAFF
TGCAGCGTTGGGACTGGGAGGAACACTGAAGCTTTCTTT
>-|TRBJ2-7|TRBD1|TRBV12-5
CASGSDRGSYEQYF
TGTGCTAGTGGTTCCGACAGGGGGTCCTACGAGCAGTACTTC
>-|TRBJ1-6|-|TRBV2
CASLGTRGNSPLHF
TGTGCCAGCTTGGGGACCAGGGGCAATTCACCCCTCCACTTT
>once|TRBJ2-1|-|TRBV29-1
CSVVEGWNEQFF
TGCAGCGTTGTGGAGGGTTGGAATGAGCAGTTCTTC
>-|TRBJ1-3|TRBD1|TRBV3-1/TRBV3-2
CASSLTGVGNTIYF
TGTGCCAGCAGCCTCACAGGGGTGGGAAACACCATATATTTT
>-|TRBJ2-2|TRBD2|TRBV7-6
CASSLARGGNTGELFF
TGTGCCAGCAGCTTAGCCCGGGGGGGGAACACCGGGGAGCTGTTTTTT
>-|TRBJ1-2|-|TRBV2
CASSALRESDYGYTF
TGTGCCAGCAGCGCCCTGAGAGAATCGGACTATGGCTACACCTTC
>-|TRBJ2-7|TRBD1|TRBV7-2
CASSLRTGGSYEQYF
TGTGCCAGCAGCTTAAGGACAGGGGGCTCCTACGAGCAGTACTTC
>-|TRBJ1-5|-|TRBV3-1/TRBV3-2
CASSQGSVQPQHF
TGTGCCAGCAGCCAAGGGTCGGTTCAGCCCCAGCATTTT
>-|TRBJ2-7|-|TRBV5-1
CASSFGQSDYEQYF
TGCGCCAGCAGCTTCGGACAGTCGGACTACGAGCAGTACTTC
>few|TRBJ2-3|-|TRBV19
CASSVQGWASTDTQYF
TGTGCCAGTAGTGTCCAGGGTTGGGCTTCCACAGATACGCAGTATTTT
>-|TRBJ1-2|-|TRBV3-1/TRBV3-2
CASSQAGDYGYTF
TGTGCCAGCAGCCAAGCAGGGGACTATGGCTACACCTTC
>-|TRBJ2-3|-|TRBV7-9
CASSLRMPRDTQYF
TGTGCCAGCAGCTTACGCATGCCCAGGGATACGCAGTATTTT
>-|TRBJ2-7|-|TRBV14
CASREGVYEQYF
TGTGCCAGCCGAGAGGGGGTCTACGAGCAGTACTTC
>-|TRBJ2-1|-|TRBV10-2
CASTYGSPAYNEQFF
TGCGCCAGCACCTATGGTAGCCCAGCCTACAATGAGCAGTTCTTC
>-|TRBJ1-5|-|TRBV29-1
CSVAQAGGPQHF
TGCAGCGTTGCCCAAGCGGGGGGACCCCAGCATTTT
>-|TRBJ2-3|-|TRBV5-1
CASSLGGSNTDTQYF
TGCGCCAGCAGCTTGGGGGGCAGTAACACAGATACGCAGTATTTT
>-|TRBJ2-3|-|TRBV24-1
CATSDSAGQYF
TGTGCCACCAGTGATTCAGCGGGGCAGTATTTT
>-|TRBJ1-2|-|TRBV24-1
CATSDTRRGYGYTF
TGTGCCACCAGTGATACCAGGCGGGGCTATGGCTACACCTTC
>-|TRBJ2-3|-|TRBV7-2
CASSLIQFTDTQYF
TGTGCCAGCAGCTTAATTCAATTCACAGATACGCAGTATTTT
>-|TRBJ2-3|TRBD2|TRBV2
CASNPTSGGADTQYF
TGTGCCAGCAACCCGACTAGCGGGGGGGCAGATACGCAGTATTTT
>-|TRBJ2-1|TRBD2|TRBV29-1
CRVDPSGGLYNEQFF
TGCAGAGTTGACCCTAGCGGGGGGTTGTACAATGAGCAGTTCTTC
>-|TRBJ2-5|TRBD2|TRBV13
CASSRTSGAETQYF
TGTGCCAGCAGCCGGACTAGCGGGGCGGAGACCCAGTACTTC
>-|TRBJ1-4|TRBD1|TRBV5-5
CASRAGRTGDTSNEKLFF
TGTGCCAGCAGGGCGGGGAGGACAGGGGATACCTCAAATGAAAAACTGTTTTTT
>-|TRBJ2-7|TRBD1|TRBV5-1
CASSPGTGSWEQYF
TGCGCCAGCAGCCCGGGGACAGGGTCTTGGGAGCAGTACTTC
>few|TRBJ1-4|-|TRBV19
CASSIRMREKLFF
TGTGCCAGTAGTATCCGGATGCGGGAGAAACTGTTTTTT
>-|TRBJ2-7|-|TRBV4-2
CASSQDPGWDEQYF
TGTGCCAGCAGCCAAGATCCGGGGTGGGACGAGCAGTACTTC
>-|TRBJ2-7|TRBD1|TRBV27
CASSKGQGAYEQYF
TGTGCCAGCAGCAAGGGACAGGGGGCCTACGAGCAGTACTTC
>-|TRBJ1-1|TRBD1|TRBV9
CASSVGQRTTEAFF
TGTGCCAGCAGCGTGGGACAGAGGACCACTGAAGCTTTCTTT
>-|TRBJ1-1|-|TRBV29-1
CSVQEILPEAFF
TGCAGCGTTCAGGAAATCCTCCCTGAAGCTTTCTTT
>-|TRBJ2-2|TRBD2|TRBV6-5
CASSRSGGTGELFF
TGTGCCAGTTCGCGGTCGGGAGGGACCGGGGAGCTGTTTTTT
>-|TRBJ1-2|-|TRBV6-6
CASSQEGEGPYGYTF
TGTGCCAGCAGTCAGGAGGGTGAGGGGCCCTATGGCTACACCTTC
>-|TRBJ2-3|-|TRBV6-1
CASSAGRRAADTQYF
TGTGCCAGCAGTGCTGGACGCAGGGCGGCGGATACGCAGTATTTT
>-|TRBJ1-1|-|TRBV6-1
CASSEEGRHTEAFF
TGTGCCAGCAGTGAGGAGGGGCGGCACACTGAAGCTTTCTTT
>-|TRBJ1-2|-|TRBV3-1/TRBV3-2
CASSQVANYGYTF
TGTGCCAGCAGCCAAGTGGCAAACTATGGCTACACCTTC